Below are 29 T cell receptor beta chains sequenced from a single sample in a study of control samples from healthy donors and cancer patients. Assay: immunoSEQ multiplex PCR; the TCRdb copy retains only in-frame clones and omits some. Seen here are fewer than 120,000 clones, approximately 87% observed once, and the top ten hold around 3.9%. Sequencing input: PBMCs. These receptors all come from a woman aged 60 to 75 with lung cancer.

In its sample, this clone was seen a few times. This chain links TRBV19 with TRBJ1-5; no firm D call. There are 15 residues in the CDR3. V was clipped by 3 bases and J by 0 bases, with 9 bases between them. Germline V gene sequence: CDR1 LNHDA, CDR2 SQIVND (reference sequence). CDR3 in amino acids: CASSINGYSNQPQHF. CDR3 DNA sequence: TGTGCCAGTAGTATTAACGGCTATAGCAATCAGCCCCAGCATTTT.

The gene calls are TRBV4-2 and TRBJ2-3; 12 nucleotides agree with TRBD2. From germline, CDR1 is LGHNA and CDR2 YNFKEQ. This CDR3 has 17 amino acids. J was trimmed by 6 bases and V by 0 bases; bases with no gene match: 7. The CDR3 loop reads CASSQDVGLAGRDTQYF. The CDR3 nucleotides are TGTGCCAGCAGCCAAGATGTAGGACTAGCGGGACGCGATACGCAGTATTTT.

The chain combines TRBV2 with TRBJ1-3; D remains ambiguous. Germline V gene lookup returns CDR1 SNHLY and CDR2 FYNNEI. V was trimmed by 6 bases and J by 4 bases, leaving 13 bases between them. The CDR3 is 14 residues long. This chain's CDR3 is CASSENGIGNTIYF. Written as DNA, the CDR3 is TGTGCCAGCAGCGAGAACGGGATAGGAAACACCATATATTTT.

The chain couples TRBV3-1 (or the pseudogene TRBV3-2) to TRBJ1-2; no firm D call. Germline assignment: CDR1 LGHDT and CDR2 YNNKEL (reference sequence). CDR3 size: 14 residues. Trimming left V 6 bases short and J 3 bases short, with 14 bases between. DNA for the CDR3: TGTGCCAGCAGGAAACAGAGTGGGGACTATGGCTACACCTTC. It yields the protein CASRKQSGDYGYTF.

The rearrangement uses TRBV27 and TRBJ1-2, with D maybe TRBD1 (5 bases). Germline CDR1 reads MNHEY; CDR2 reads SMNVEV (reference sequence). Trimming shortened V by 5 bases and J by 8 bases, and 15 bases separated the two germline ends. The length of the CDR3 is 13 residues. The CDR3 region is CASSHGQGSGYTF. In nucleotides, the CDR3 is TGTGCCAGCAGTCACGGGCAGGGATCGGGCTACACCTTC.

This chain links TRBV6-1 with TRBJ2-1, with D possibly TRBD2 on 5 matching bases. This CDR3 spans 15 amino acids. Germline CDR1 reads MNHNS; CDR2 reads SASEGT. V was shortened by 2 bases and J by 4 bases, with 12 bases between the two germline ends. CDR3 sequence reads: CASSELRVRYNEQFF. The CDR3 region has the DNA TGTGCCAGCAGTGAACTGCGGGTACGTTACAATGAGCAGTTCTTC.

This clone showed up just a few times. The chain employs TRBV19 and TRBJ1-2; 11 nucleotides match TRBD1. The CDR3 contains 15 residues. CDR1 LNHDA and CDR2 SQIVND come from the germline V gene (reference sequence). Unmatched junction bases numbered 4, after V lost 5 bases and J lost 2 bases. DNA for the CDR3: TGTGCCAGTAGTCCCCGGACAGGGGGCAACTATGGCTACACCTTC. It codes for CASSPRTGGNYGYTF.

The genes are TRBV3-1 (or the pseudogene TRBV3-2) and TRBJ2-6, with 9 bases matching TRBD1. From germline, CDR1 is LGHDT and CDR2 YNNKEL (reference sequence). V lost 4 bases, J lost 0 bases, and 7 bases stayed unmatched. This CDR3 comprises 18 residues. The CDR3 spells CASSPPGQGPSGANVLTF. CDR3 nucleotide sequence: TGTGCCAGCAGCCCCCCGGGACAGGGTCCCTCTGGGGCCAACGTCCTGACTTTC.

The chain has TRBV5-1 and TRBJ2-2, with 10 bases fitting TRBD2. V lost 6 bases and J lost 7; bases outside the gene matches: 6. CDR1 and CDR2 (germline): SGHRS, YFSETQ. The CDR3 consists of 14 residues. In nucleotides, the CDR3 is TGCGCCAGCAAGCCTCTAGCGGGGGTCGGGGAGCTGTTTTTT. Translated: CASKPLAGVGELFF. The full variable domain, rest sourced from reference TRBV5-1 and TRBJ2-2, is KAGVTQTPRYLIKTRGQQVTLSCSPISGHRSVSWYQQTPGQGLQFLFEYFSETQRNKGNFPGRFSGRQFSNSRSEMNVSTLELGDSALYLCASKPLAGVGELFFGEGSRLTVL.

This clone was seen a single time. This chain links TRBV6-5 with TRBJ1-6; the match to TRBD1 covers 7 bases. V was clipped by 10 bases and J by 5 bases; unmatched bases: 5. CDR1 MNHEY and CDR2 SVGAGI come from the germline V gene. The CDR3 totals 13 residues. CDR3 region: CATRQGHNSPLHF. The DNA for the CDR3 is TGTGCCACCAGACAGGGACATAATTCACCCCTCCACTTT.

The chain joins TRBV7-8 to TRBJ1-1, with D perhaps TRBD1 (5 bases). Between the trimmed V and J ends, which lost 2 bases and 7 bases, there was a span of 17 bases. The CDR3 has 15 residues. The germline gives CDR1 SGHVS, CDR2 FQNEAQ. The CDR3 spells CASSLTGGLGIEAFF. CDR3 coding DNA: TGTGCCAGCAGCTTAACCGGGGGATTGGGGATTGAAGCTTTCTTT.

The CDR3 region is CASSLALPSGPQQYF. CDR3 coding DNA: TGTGCCAGCAGCTTAGCCCTGCCTAGCGGACCCCAGCAGTACTTC. This chain uses TRBV7-9 with TRBJ2-7; 7 nucleotides agree with TRBD2. Germline V CDR1 and CDR2: SEHNR, FQNEAQ (reference sequence). V was pared by 0 bases and J by 8 bases, with 10 bases of the junction left unmatched. This CDR3 has 15 amino acids.

The chain couples TRBV19 to TRBJ1-5; maybe TRBD1 (5 bases). Between the trimmed V and J ends, which lost 7 bases and 4 bases, there was a span of 14 bases. CDR1 is LNHDA, CDR2 SQIVND, per germline (reference sequence). CDR3 length: 14 amino acids. The CDR3 region is CASIDGGTNQPQHF. CDR3 in DNA: TGTGCCAGTATCGACGGTGGGACTAATCAGCCCCAGCATTTT.

Only a few counts were recorded for this clone. The chain recombines TRBV11-3 with TRBJ2-1, with 9 positions matching TRBD1. The V gene's germline CDR1 is SGHNT and CDR2 YENEEA. J lost 4 bases, V lost 4 bases, and 14 bases had no gene match. This CDR3 region has 18 residues. The CDR3 protein is CASSSRFGDRDGYNEQFF. CDR3 DNA: TGTGCCAGCAGCTCCCGATTCGGGGACAGGGATGGTTACAATGAGCAGTTCTTC. Looking up the rest from reference TRBV11-3 and TRBJ2-1 gives the full variable domain: EAGVVQSPRYKIIEKKQPVAFWCNPISGHNTLYWYLQNLGQGPELLIRYENEEAVDDSQLPKDRFSAERLKGVDSTLKIQPAELGDSAVYLCASSSRFGDRDGYNEQFFGPGTRLTVL.

This clone was seen a single time. The V and J genes are TRBV20-1 and TRBJ1-1; weak D call: TRBD1 (5 bases). V dropped 6 bases and J dropped 7 bases, with 18 bases sitting between them. This CDR3 has 13 residues. Germline V gene lookup returns CDR1 DFQATT and CDR2 SNEGSKA (reference sequence). CDR3 amino acids: CSASGGLINEAFF. In DNA, the CDR3 is TGCAGTGCCAGTGGGGGACTAATTAATGAAGCTTTCTTT.

The chain combines TRBV25-1 with TRBJ2-2; 7 bases fit TRBD2. The length of the CDR3 is 14 residues. Germline-derived CDR1 and CDR2 are MGHDK and SYGVNS. Losses at the gene ends were 6 bases for V and 1 base for J; bases not matched to a gene: 2. The CDR3 DNA sequence: TGTGCCAGCAGAATAGCGGGGAACACCGGGGAGCTGTTTTTT. This codes for CASRIAGNTGELFF.

The chain couples TRBV29-1 to TRBJ2-7, with 7 bases lining up with TRBD2. The CDR3 has 12 residues. V was clipped by 4 bases and J by 2 bases; unmatched bases: 2. Germline V gives CDR1 SQVTM, CDR2 ANQGSEA. The CDR3 is CSVGGGAYEQYF. The CDR3 DNA reads as TGCAGCGTTGGTGGGGGGGCCTACGAGCAGTACTTC.

The rearrangement links TRBV5-5 to TRBJ1-5; D perhaps matches TRBD1 (5 bases). The germline V and J ends were trimmed by 2 bases and 3 bases, with 9 bases remaining between them. CDR1 is SGHKS, CDR2 YYEKEE, per germline (reference sequence). There are 14 residues in the CDR3. The CDR3 reads CASSFTGVNQPQHF. The CDR3 DNA reads TGTGCCAGCAGCTTTACAGGCGTCAATCAGCCCCAGCATTTT.

The DNA of the CDR3 is TGTGCCAGCAGTGAATTAGGCACAGGGGGGCACAATGAGCAGTTCTTC. The encoded protein is CASSELGTGGHNEQFF. This chain links TRBV25-1 with TRBJ2-1; 8 bases are a match to TRBD1. This CDR3 is built from 16 residues. V shed 1 base, J shed 5 bases, and the junction held 7 bases outside the gene matches. Germline loops: CDR1 MGHDK, CDR2 SYGVNS.

The J gene is TRBJ1-2, the V gene TRBV27; D ambiguous. CDR1 is MNHEY and CDR2 is SMNVEV in the germline V gene (reference sequence). This CDR3 spans 13 amino acids. V dropped 6 bases and J dropped 3 bases, with 11 bases sitting between them. The CDR3 spells CASRTVDDYGYTF. CDR3 nucleotides: TGTGCCAGCAGGACCGTGGACGACTATGGCTACACCTTC.

J is TRBJ2-2 and V is TRBV27; 7 nucleotides align to TRBD1. This CDR3 contains 17 residues. Germline CDR1 reads MNHEY; CDR2 reads SMNVEV (reference sequence). The ends lost 5 bases at V and 6 bases at J; junction bases unmatched: 15. CDR3 coding DNA: TGTGCCAGCAGTCCTCTCGCTGGCAGGGGGTTTTCCGGGGAGCTGTTTTTT. Protein: CASSPLAGRGFSGELFF.

This clone was detected only once. This chain joins TRBV5-1 and TRBJ2-1, with 9 bases aligning to TRBD2. CDR1 is SGHRS and CDR2 is YFSETQ in the germline V gene. The ends lost 0 bases at V and 9 bases at J; junction bases unmatched: 13. CDR3 length: 17 amino acids. The CDR3 DNA reads TGCGCCAGCAGCTTGGGGGTAGCGGGAGATTTATATGGTGAGCAGTTCTTC. It specifies CASSLGVAGDLYGEQFF.

This clone was recorded once. The chain is built from TRBV2 and TRBJ2-5; 9 bases are shared with TRBD2. The junction had 6 bases not matched to a gene; V was cut back by 8 bases and J by 2 bases. Germline CDR1 SNHLY, CDR2 FYNNEI. The CDR3 sequence is 14 residues long. The CDR3 region is CASRGAGGQETQYF. The CDR3, as DNA: TGTGCCAGCCGAGGGGCGGGAGGGCAAGAGACCCAGTACTTC.

The V call is TRBV4-1, the J call TRBJ1-1; D is ambiguous. This CDR3 has 15 residues. Trimming removed 3 bases from V and 1 base from J, with 12 bases in between. Germline lookup yields CDR1 MGHRA and CDR2 YSYEKL. The CDR3 bases are TGCGCCAGCAGCCAGCCAACCGTAGGGAACACTGAAGCTTTCTTT. Translated: CASSQPTVGNTEAFF.

The V gene is TRBV28, the J gene TRBJ1-1; the match to TRBD1 covers 7 bases. This CDR3 region has 14 residues. Losses at the gene ends were 2 bases for V and 8 bases for J; bases not matched to a gene: 8. CDR1 MDHEN and CDR2 SYDVKM come from the germline V gene. CDR3 loop: CASSLEGTASEAFF. The CDR3 region has the DNA TGTGCCAGCAGTTTAGAAGGGACAGCTTCCGAAGCTTTCTTT.

The chain carries TRBV18 and TRBJ2-7; possibly TRBD1 or TRBD2 for D (5 bases each). The CDR3 has 13 amino acids. Germline V gene data show CDR1 as KGHSH and CDR2 as LQKENI. V lost 1 base to trimming and J lost 9 bases, with 13 bases between them. The CDR3 region is CASSPRDATWQYF. The CDR3 nucleotides read TGTGCCAGCTCACCACGGGACGCCACTTGGCAGTACTTC.

The V and J genes are TRBV6-5 and TRBJ1-3; possible D gene TRBD1, 6 bases. Germline V gene sequence: CDR1 MNHEY, CDR2 SVGAGI. V gave up 6 bases and J gave up 3 bases, with 12 bases separating them. The CDR3 totals 14 residues. CDR3 sequence reads: CASRGAVVGNTIYF. In nucleotides, the CDR3 is TGTGCCAGCAGGGGGGCGGTGGTTGGAAACACCATATATTTT.

J is TRBJ2-7 and V is TRBV12-3 or TRBV12-4, with a possible D match to TRBD1 (6 bases). The ends were cut back, 3 bases at V and 3 bases at J, with 9 bases in the middle. There are 13 residues in the CDR3. The CDR3 DNA is TGTGCCAGCAGTTTGGACAGTGTCTACGAGCAGTACTTC. It translates to CASSLDSVYEQYF.

This rearrangement joins TRBV7-9 to TRBJ1-2; TRBD1 matches 10 bases. Per germline, CDR1 SEHNR and CDR2 FQNEAQ (reference sequence). The CDR3 has 14 amino acids. The ends lost 5 bases at V and 2 bases at J; junction bases unmatched: 2. CDR3 DNA sequence: TGTGCCAGCAGCCGGACAGGGGGGAACTATGGCTACACCTTC. Translation: CASSRTGGNYGYTF.